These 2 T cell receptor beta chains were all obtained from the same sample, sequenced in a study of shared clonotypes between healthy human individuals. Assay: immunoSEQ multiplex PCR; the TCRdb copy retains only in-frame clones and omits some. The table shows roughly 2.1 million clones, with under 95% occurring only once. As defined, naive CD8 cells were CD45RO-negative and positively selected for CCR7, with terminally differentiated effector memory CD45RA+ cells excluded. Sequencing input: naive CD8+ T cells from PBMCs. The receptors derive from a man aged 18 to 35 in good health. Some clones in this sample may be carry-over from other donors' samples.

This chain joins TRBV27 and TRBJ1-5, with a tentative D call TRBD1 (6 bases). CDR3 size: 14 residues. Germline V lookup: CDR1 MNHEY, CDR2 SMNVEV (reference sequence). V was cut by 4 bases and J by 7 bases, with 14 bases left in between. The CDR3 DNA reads TGTGCCAGCAGTTCCAGGGGTCCGGGGCAGCCCCAGCATTTT. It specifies CASSSRGPGQPQHF.

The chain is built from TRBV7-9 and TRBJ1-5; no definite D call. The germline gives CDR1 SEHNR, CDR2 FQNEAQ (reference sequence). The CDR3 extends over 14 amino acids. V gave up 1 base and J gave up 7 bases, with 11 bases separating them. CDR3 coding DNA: TGTGCCAGCAGCTTAGTTGACGAAGGCCAGCCCCAGCATTTT. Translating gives CASSLVDEGQPQHF. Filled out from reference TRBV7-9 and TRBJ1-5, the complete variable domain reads DTGVSQNPRHKITKRGQNVTFRCDPISEHNRLYWYRQTLGQGPEFLTYFQNEAQLEKSRLLSDRFSAERPKGSFSTLEIQRTEQGDSAMYLCASSLVDEGQPQHFGDGTRLSIL.